The 4 T cell receptor beta chains given below trace back to one sample, sequenced in a study of Graves' ophthalmopathy and Graves' hyperthyroidism. Investigators amplified TCR beta CDR3 regions from RNA transcripts. Scientists carried out first-round RT-PCR using HTBI primers and then a second-round multiplex PCR. TCRdb fed the multiplex PCR reads into MiXCR, producing one record per CDR3 protein. The top ten clones hold approximately 2.4% of a sample with a few hundred thousand distinct CDR3 sequences, about a sixth of them seen once. The sequencing input was peripheral blood. The receptor set was obtained from an adult woman with stable Graves' hyperthyroidism.

This clonotype came up many times. This chain joins TRBV24-1 and TRBJ2-7, with D hard to call. V was clipped by 1 base and J by 4 bases, with 4 bases between them. Germline CDR1 KGHDR, CDR2 SFDVKD. The CDR3 totals 12 residues. The CDR3 DNA reads TGTGCCACCAGTGATTTTGGTTACGAGCAGTACTTC. The encoded protein is CATSDFGYEQYF.

Many counts were recorded for this clonotype. J is TRBJ2-7 and V is TRBV6-1, with a weak D call TRBD1 (5 bases). V lost 6 bases and J 3 bases, leaving 6 bases between the germline ends. Germline CDR1 reads MNHNS; CDR2 reads SASEGT. There are 11 residues in the CDR3. In DNA form, the CDR3 reads TGTGCCAGCAGGGACATCTACGAGCAGTACTTC. As protein: CASRDIYEQYF.

The chain joins TRBV18 to TRBJ1-1; possibly TRBD1 for D (6 bases). V lost 6 bases to trimming and J lost 4 bases, with 18 bases between them. The CDR3 totals 15 residues. The germline V gene has CDR1 KGHSH and CDR2 LQKENI. The CDR3 region has the DNA TGTGCCAGCTCCCCCGAAGGAGGGGGAGGCACTGAAGCTTTCTTT. It specifies CASSPEGGGGTEAFF.

About this clonotype: This may be a read error, as it is one base from a much larger clone. The chain combines TRBV10-3 with TRBJ2-5; maybe TRBD1 (5 bases). Germline V gene sequence: CDR1 ENHRY, CDR2 SYGVKD. This CDR3 has 13 amino acids. DNA of the CDR3: TGTGCCATCAGTGGGACACAGCAAGAGATCCAGTACTTC. Its protein is CAISGTQQEIQYF.